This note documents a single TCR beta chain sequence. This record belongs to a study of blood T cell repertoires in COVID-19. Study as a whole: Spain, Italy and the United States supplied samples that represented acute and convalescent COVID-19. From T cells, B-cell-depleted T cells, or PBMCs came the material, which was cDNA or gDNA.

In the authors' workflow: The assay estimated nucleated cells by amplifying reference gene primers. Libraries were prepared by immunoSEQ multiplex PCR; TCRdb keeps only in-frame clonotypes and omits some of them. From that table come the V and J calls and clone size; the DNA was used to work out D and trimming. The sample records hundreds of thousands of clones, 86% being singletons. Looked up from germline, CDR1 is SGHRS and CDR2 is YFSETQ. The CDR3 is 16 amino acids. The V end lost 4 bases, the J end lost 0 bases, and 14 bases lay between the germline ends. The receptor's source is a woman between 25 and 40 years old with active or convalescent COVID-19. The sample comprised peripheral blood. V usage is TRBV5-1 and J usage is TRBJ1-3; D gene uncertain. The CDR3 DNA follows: TGCGCCAGCAGCGCGGGAAGCCAGAGCTCTGGAAACACCATATATTTT. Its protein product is CASSAGSQSSGNTIYF.